Sequencing of this TCR beta chain was carried out in a study of Graves' ophthalmopathy and Graves' hyperthyroidism. The sample holds many counts of this clonotype. Germline V lookup: CDR1 MNHEY, CDR2 SMNVEV (reference sequence). The ends were cut back, 8 bases at V and 7 bases at J, with 18 bases in the middle. This CDR3 has 14 amino acids. Amplification from RNA transcripts yielded the TCR beta CDR3 regions. HTBI primers served in a first-round RT-PCR, which a second-round multiplex PCR followed. TCRdb reprocessed the multiplex PCR reads via MiXCR and lists one record per CDR3 protein. The sample lists a few hundred thousand distinct CDR3 sequences, about 18% occurring once.

Material: peripheral blood. This chain connects TRBV27 to TRBJ1-5; tentatively, D is TRBD1 (6 bases). This sequence originates from an adult woman with stable Graves' hyperthyroidism. This CDR3 reads CASRPLEGDQPQHF. DNA of the CDR3: TGTGCCAGCCGACCCCTCGAGGGGGACCAGCCCCAGCATTTT.